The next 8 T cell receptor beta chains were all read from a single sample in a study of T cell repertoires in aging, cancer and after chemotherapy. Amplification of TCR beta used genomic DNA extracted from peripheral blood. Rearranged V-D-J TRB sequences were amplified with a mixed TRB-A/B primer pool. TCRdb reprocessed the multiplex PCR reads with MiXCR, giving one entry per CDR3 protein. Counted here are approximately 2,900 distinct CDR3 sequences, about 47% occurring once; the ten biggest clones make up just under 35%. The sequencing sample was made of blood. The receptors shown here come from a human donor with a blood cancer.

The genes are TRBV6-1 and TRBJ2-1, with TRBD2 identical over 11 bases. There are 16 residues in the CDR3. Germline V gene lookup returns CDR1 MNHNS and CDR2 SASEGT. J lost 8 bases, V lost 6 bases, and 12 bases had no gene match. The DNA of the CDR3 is TGTGCCAGCAGCCTTCGGACTAGCGGGTTCTGGGATGAGCAGTTCTTC. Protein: CASSLRTSGFWDEQFF.

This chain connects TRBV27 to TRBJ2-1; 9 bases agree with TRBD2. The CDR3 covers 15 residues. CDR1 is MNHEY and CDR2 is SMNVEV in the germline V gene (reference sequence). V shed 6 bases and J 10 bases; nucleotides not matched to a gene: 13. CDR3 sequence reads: CASRAGTSPFWEQFF. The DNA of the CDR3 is TGTGCCAGCAGAGCCGGGACTAGCCCTTTTTGGGAGCAGTTCTTC.

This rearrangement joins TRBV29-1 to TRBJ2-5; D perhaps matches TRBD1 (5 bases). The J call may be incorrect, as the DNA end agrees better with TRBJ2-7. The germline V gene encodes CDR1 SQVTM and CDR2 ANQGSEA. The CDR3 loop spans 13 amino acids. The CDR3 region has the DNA TGCAGCGCCCTAGGGCAGGGCCCGGGCGAGCAGTACTTC. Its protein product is CSALGQGPGEQYF.

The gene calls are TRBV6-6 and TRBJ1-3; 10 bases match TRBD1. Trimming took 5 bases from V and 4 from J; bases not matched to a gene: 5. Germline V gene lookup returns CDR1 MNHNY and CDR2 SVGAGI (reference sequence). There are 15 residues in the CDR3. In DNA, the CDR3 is TGTGCCAGCAGTAGACAGGGGGCTGAGGGAAACACCATATATTTT. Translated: CASSRQGAEGNTIYF.

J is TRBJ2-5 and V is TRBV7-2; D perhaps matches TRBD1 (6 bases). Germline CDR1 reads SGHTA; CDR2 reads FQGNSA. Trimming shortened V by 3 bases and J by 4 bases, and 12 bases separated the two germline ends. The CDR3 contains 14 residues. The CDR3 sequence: CASSFQGGRETQYF. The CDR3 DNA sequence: TGTGCCAGCAGCTTTCAAGGGGGACGAGAGACCCAGTACTTC. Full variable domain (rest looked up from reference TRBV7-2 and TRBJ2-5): GAGVSQSPSNKVTEKGKDVELRCDPISGHTALYWYRQSLGQGLEFLIYFQGNSAPDKSGLPSDRFSAERTGGSVSTLTIQRTQQEDSAVYLCASSFQGGRETQYFGPGTRLLVL.

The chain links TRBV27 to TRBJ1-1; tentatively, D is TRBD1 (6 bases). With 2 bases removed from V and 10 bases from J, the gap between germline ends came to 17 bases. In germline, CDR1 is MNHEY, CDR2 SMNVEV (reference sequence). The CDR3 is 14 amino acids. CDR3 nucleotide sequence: TGTGCCAGCAGTTTAGAGTGGTCGACAGGTCCAGCTTTCTTT. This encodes CASSLEWSTGPAFF.

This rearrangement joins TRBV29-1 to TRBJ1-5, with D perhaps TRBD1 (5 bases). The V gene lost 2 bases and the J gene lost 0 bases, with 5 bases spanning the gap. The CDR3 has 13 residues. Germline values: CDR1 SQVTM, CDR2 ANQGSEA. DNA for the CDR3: TGCAGCGTTGAACAGGGTAGCAATCAGCCCCAGCATTTT. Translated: CSVEQGSNQPQHF.

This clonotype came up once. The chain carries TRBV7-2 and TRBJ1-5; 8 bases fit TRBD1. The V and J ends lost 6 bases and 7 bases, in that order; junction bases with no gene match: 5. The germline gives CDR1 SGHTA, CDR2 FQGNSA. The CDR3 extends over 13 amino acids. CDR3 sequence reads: CASSLDRDQPQHF. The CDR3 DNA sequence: TGTGCCAGCAGTTTGGACAGGGACCAGCCCCAGCATTTT.